The 16 T cell receptor beta chains listed next were all sequenced from one sample in a study of blood T cell repertoires in COVID-19. Profiled with immunoSEQ multiplex PCR; TCRdb holds only in-frame clones, not every one. The sample carries 95,000 to 110,000 clones, just under 85% recorded once. Sequenced: peripheral blood. These receptors all stem from a woman aged 80 or older with active or convalescent COVID-19.

This chain links TRBV5-1 with TRBJ1-1; TRBD1 matches 9 bases. Germline V lookup: CDR1 SGHRS, CDR2 YFSETQ. The J segment lost 6 bases and the V segment lost 3 bases, leaving 9 bases of the junction unmatched. CDR3 length: 15 amino acids. CDR3 coding DNA: TGCGCCAGCAGCTCCAAGGACAGGGGATCCTCTGAAGCTTTCTTT. It yields the protein CASSSKDRGSSEAFF.

The V gene is TRBV9, the J gene TRBJ2-3; 9 bases line up with TRBD2. Per the germline V gene, CDR1 is SGDLS and CDR2 is YYNGEE. This CDR3 is built from 17 residues. Unmatched junction bases numbered 11, after V lost 3 bases and J lost 3 bases. CDR3 bases: TGTGCCAGCAGCGAGAGAACGGGACTAGCTGGTACAGATACGCAGTATTTT. This sequence encodes CASSERTGLAGTDTQYF.

The J gene is TRBJ2-1, the V gene TRBV7-7; 7 nucleotides match TRBD1. This CDR3 contains 13 residues. Germline loops: CDR1 SSHAT, CDR2 FNYEAQ (reference sequence). The CDR3 spells CASSNDRVNEQFF. Written as DNA, the CDR3 is TGTGCTAGCTCCAACGACAGGGTCAATGAGCAGTTCTTC.

This clone was seen more than once but under ten times. The chain carries TRBV29-1 and TRBJ1-1, with 11 bases fitting TRBD1. The CDR3 is 14 residues long. Germline CDR1 SQVTM, CDR2 ANQGSEA. The J segment lost 4 bases and the V segment lost 1 base, leaving 2 bases of the junction unmatched. CDR3 nucleotide sequence: TGCAGCGTTGAAGGAGGACAGGGGGCCACTGAAGCTTTCTTT. It codes for CSVEGGQGATEAFF.

This clone was detected a few times. The gene calls are TRBV4-1 and TRBJ1-5; TRBD1 agrees at 7 bases. Per germline, CDR1 MGHRA and CDR2 YSYEKL. This CDR3 spans 17 amino acids. V was clipped by 4 bases and J by 4 bases; unmatched bases: 13. The chain's CDR3 is CASSPHNAAGGNQPQHF. The CDR3, as DNA: TGCGCCAGCAGCCCACACAATGCCGCAGGGGGAAATCAGCCCCAGCATTTT.

The chain has TRBV12-3 or TRBV12-4 and TRBJ2-3; D not resolved. CDR3 length: 12 residues. Trimming pared 7 bases from V and 4 bases from J, leaving 9 bases between. The CDR3 protein is CASTEAADTQYF. CDR3 coding DNA: TGTGCCAGCACTGAGGCGGCAGATACGCAGTATTTT.

The chain is built from TRBV19 and TRBJ2-1; 8 nucleotides align to TRBD1. Germline V gene data show CDR1 as LNHDA and CDR2 as SQIVND (reference sequence). This CDR3 contains 15 residues. Trimming took 9 bases from V and 7 from J; bases not matched to a gene: 14. DNA for the CDR3: TGTGCCAGCCATCCCGGGACAGGCCTTGAGAATGAGCAGTTCTTC. It codes for CASHPGTGLENEQFF.

The chain carries TRBV19 and TRBJ2-1; the D is unclear. Germline V gene data show CDR1 as LNHDA and CDR2 as SQIVND (reference sequence). The CDR3 extends over 12 amino acids. The V end was cut by 7 bases, the J end by 4 bases, with 8 bases between. The DNA of the CDR3 is TGTGCCAGTACAGGCTCATACAATGAGCAGTTCTTC. Translated, it gives CASTGSYNEQFF.

The chain carries TRBV30 and TRBJ1-3; D gene uncertain. The germline gives CDR1 GTSNPN, CDR2 SVGIG (reference sequence). The CDR3 totals 12 residues. Trimming shortened V by 8 bases and J by 4 bases, and 12 bases separated the two germline ends. CDR3 residues: CAGEGAGNTIYF. The CDR3 DNA follows: TGTGCCGGGGAGGGCGCGGGAAACACCATATATTTT.

The V call is TRBV10-3, the J call TRBJ1-1; 10 bases align to TRBD1. There are 14 residues in the CDR3. V trimming: 6 bases; J trimming: 2 bases; junction bases outside the gene matches: 3. Germline V gene sequence: CDR1 ENHRY, CDR2 SYGVKD. DNA of the CDR3: TGTGCCATCAGGGGGACAGGGGCTAACACTGAAGCTTTCTTT. Translating gives CAIRGTGANTEAFF.

V gene TRBV28 combines with J gene TRBJ2-7; D is possibly TRBD1 (7 bases). Trimming removed 2 bases from V and 2 bases from J, with 10 bases in between. The CDR3 spans 14 residues. The germline gives CDR1 MDHEN, CDR2 SYDVKM. The CDR3 protein is CASSLQGGPYEQYF. The CDR3 DNA is TGTGCCAGCAGTTTACAGGGGGGCCCCTACGAGCAGTACTTC.

The V gene is TRBV10-3, the J gene TRBJ1-1; D remains unclear. The CDR3 totals 14 residues. Trimming shortened V by 6 bases and J by 1 base, and 12 bases separated the two germline ends. From germline, CDR1 is ENHRY and CDR2 SYGVKD. Here the CDR3 reads CAISGGGTNTEAFF. CDR3 DNA sequence: TGTGCCATCAGCGGAGGCGGAACGAACACTGAAGCTTTCTTT.

This sequence joins TRBV9 and TRBJ2-3, with D perhaps TRBD2 (5 bases). Looked up from germline, CDR1 is SGDLS and CDR2 is YYNGEE. There are 16 residues in the CDR3. The V and J ends lost 3 bases and 0 bases respectively, with 14 bases between them. Here the CDR3 reads CASSATPRGSTDTQYF. CDR3 nucleotides: TGTGCCAGCAGCGCCACCCCCAGAGGGAGCACAGATACGCAGTATTTT.

V gene TRBV29-1 combines with J gene TRBJ1-4; D gene unclear. V shed 5 bases and J shed 5 bases, with 6 bases lying between them. The CDR3 loop spans 11 amino acids. Germline V gene data show CDR1 as SQVTM and CDR2 as ANQGSEA. CDR3 protein: CSVSRNEKLFF. The CDR3 DNA sequence: TGCAGCGTTTCCCGGAATGAAAAACTGTTTTTT.

The chain recombines TRBV5-1 with TRBJ1-5, with D possibly matching TRBD1 (5 bases). V shed 4 bases and J shed 4 bases, with 12 bases lying between them. The germline gives CDR1 SGHRS, CDR2 YFSETQ. The CDR3 is 14 residues long. CDR3 loop: CASSPTDNNQPQHF. The CDR3 region has the DNA TGCGCCAGCAGCCCGACGGACAATAATCAGCCCCAGCATTTT.

In DNA form, the CDR3 reads TGCGCCAGCAGCTTGGGAGCGGGAGGGGGAGAGACCCAGTACTTC. It translates to CASSLGAGGGETQYF. The gene calls are TRBV5-1 and TRBJ2-5; TRBD2 matches at 10 bases. Germline V gene sequence: CDR1 SGHRS, CDR2 YFSETQ. This CDR3 region has 15 residues. V was pared by 0 bases and J by 4 bases, with 3 bases of the junction left unmatched.